These 30 T cell receptor beta chains originate from one sample sequenced in a study of T cells in Graves' hyperthyroidism and ophthalmopathy. Amplification targeted TCR beta CDR3 regions from RNA transcripts. A first-round RT-PCR of the TCR CDR3 used the HTBI primer set. Via MiXCR, TCRdb re-called the multiplex PCR reads, giving one row per CDR3 protein. This sample has roughly 800,000 distinct CDR3 sequences, with approximately 40% found just once. Sequencing input: blood. The receptors originated from a man younger than 35 with Graves' hyperthyroidism.

The chain carries TRBV29-1 and TRBJ2-5; D is possibly TRBD2 (7 bases). The CDR3 totals 12 residues. V lost 8 bases and J 5 bases, leaving 15 bases between the germline ends. Per germline, CDR1 SQVTM and CDR2 ANQGSEA. This CDR3 is CSIGGGPETQYF. Written as DNA, the CDR3 is TGCAGCATTGGGGGGGGGCCCGAGACCCAGTACTTC.

As concerns this clonotype: Possible read error: a much larger clone is one base away. This chain joins TRBV2 and TRBJ1-2; D gene uncertain. V lost 5 bases to trimming and J lost 4 bases, with 14 bases between them. There are 14 residues in the CDR3. From germline, CDR1 is SNHLY and CDR2 FYNNEI. The CDR3 protein is CASSSRAASYGYTF. CDR3 in DNA: TGTGCCAGCAGTTCCCGGGCAGCGTCCTATGGCTACACCTTC.

The chain joins TRBV7-9 to TRBJ1-5, with D hard to call. The length of the CDR3 is 14 residues. Trimming cost V 5 bases and J 5 bases, with 13 bases left between them. CDR1 and CDR2 from the germline V gene are SEHNR and FQNEAQ (reference sequence). The CDR3 protein is CASSPTGQDQPQHF. CDR3 nucleotide sequence: TGTGCCAGCAGCCCCACGGGTCAGGATCAGCCCCAGCATTTT.

In its sample, this clonotype was seen many times. This rearrangement joins TRBV7-2 to TRBJ1-3, with D possibly being TRBD1 (5 bases). The CDR3 runs 15 residues. Germline CDR1 and CDR2: SGHTA and FQGNSA. The V and J ends lost 2 bases and 2 bases respectively, with 10 bases between them. For the CDR3, the DNA is TGTGCCAGCAGCTTATCCCAGGGCACTGGAAACACCATATATTTT. It encodes CASSLSQGTGNTIYF.

At least ten counts were recorded for this clonotype. V gene TRBV15 combines with J gene TRBJ2-5; no clear D gene. Deletions cut 8 bases from V and 0 bases from J, with 4 bases between. In germline, CDR1 is LNHNV, CDR2 YYDKDF (reference sequence). There are 11 residues in the CDR3. The CDR3 sequence is CATADQETQYF. The CDR3 DNA is TGTGCCACCGCCGACCAAGAGACCCAGTACTTC.

This clonotype was recorded at least ten times. This rearrangement joins TRBV7-8 to TRBJ2-7; 7 bases fit TRBD1. V lost 4 bases, J lost 2 bases, and 8 bases stayed unmatched. The germline CDR1 and CDR2 sequences are SGHVS and FQNEAQ. The CDR3 loop spans 15 amino acids. CDR3 loop: CASSSRTGLTYEQYF. The DNA for the CDR3 is TGTGCCAGCAGCTCAAGGACAGGCTTAACCTACGAGCAGTACTTC.

This sequence joins TRBV6-1 and TRBJ2-7; a possible D gene is TRBD1 (6 bases). Trimming stripped 7 bases from V and 2 bases from J, with 12 bases between. The germline V gene encodes CDR1 MNHNS and CDR2 SASEGT. The CDR3 covers 13 residues. The CDR3 spells CASTLQGTYEQYF. The DNA for the CDR3 is TGTGCCAGCACCCTCCAGGGGACCTACGAGCAGTACTTC.

This clonotype was seen more than once but under ten times. This chain joins TRBV7-8 and TRBJ2-5, with a possible D match to TRBD1 (6 bases). V lost 7 bases to trimming and J lost 3 bases, with 12 bases between them. Germline V gene data show CDR1 as SGHVS and CDR2 as FQNEAQ. This CDR3 contains 13 residues. The CDR3: CASTPGAEETQYF. As DNA, the CDR3 is TGTGCCAGCACTCCAGGGGCGGAAGAGACCCAGTACTTC.

This clonotype was detected ten times or more. This rearrangement joins TRBV19 to TRBJ2-7; D gene ambiguous. Germline V gene data show CDR1 as LNHDA and CDR2 as SQIVND (reference sequence). The V end was cut by 6 bases, the J end by 3 bases, with 15 bases between. The CDR3 runs to 14 residues. CDR3 in DNA: TGTGCCAGTAGCCCGCGTGTCCAGGACTACGAGCAGTACTTC. This encodes CASSPRVQDYEQYF.

This clonotype was seen only a few times. The V gene is TRBV10-3, the J gene TRBJ1-5; 9 bases fit TRBD1. CDR1 and CDR2 (germline): ENHRY, SYGVKD. V was pared by 10 bases and J by 3 bases, with 7 bases of the junction left unmatched. The CDR3 runs to 14 residues. CDR3 in amino acids: CATGTGRSNQPQHF. The CDR3 DNA sequence: TGTGCCACCGGGACAGGGCGGTCCAATCAGCCCCAGCATTTT.

This clonotype was found many times. In nucleotides, the CDR3 is TGTGCCAGCAGCTTACTCCAGGGAGGCACTGAAGCTTTCTTT. The encoded protein is CASSLLQGGTEAFF. The chain combines TRBV7-9 with TRBJ1-1; a weak D match, TRBD1 (5 bases). V was clipped by 2 bases and J by 4 bases, with 11 bases between them. Germline V gene lookup returns CDR1 SEHNR and CDR2 FQNEAQ (reference sequence). The CDR3 has 14 amino acids. Combining the CDR3 with reference TRBV7-9 and TRBJ1-1 gives the whole variable domain DTGVSQNPRHKITKRGQNVTFRCDPISEHNRLYWYRQTLGQGPEFLTYFQNEAQLEKSRLLSDRFSAERPKGSFSTLEIQRTEQGDSAMYLCASSLLQGGTEAFFGQGTRLTVV.

With regard to this clonotype: The germline gene is not matched at one end of the junction; a read error may be the cause. This chain connects TRBV20-1 to TRBJ2-5; maybe TRBD2 (6 bases). CDR3 length: 11 amino acids. Germline V gene sequence: CDR1 DFQATT, CDR2 SNEGSKA (reference sequence). The chain's CDR3 is CSALIAETQCF. In nucleotides, the CDR3 is TGCAGTGCTCTTATAGCGGAGACCCAGTGCTTC.

This clonotype was observed a handful of times. The chain carries TRBV7-6 and TRBJ2-5; D is undetermined. This CDR3 is built from 12 residues. The germline V gene encodes CDR1 SGHVS and CDR2 FNYEAQ. Trimming removed 5 bases from V and 4 bases from J, with 8 bases in between. The CDR3 spells CASSPPLETQYF. CDR3 nucleotide sequence: TGTGCCAGCAGCCCCCCGCTAGAGACCCAGTACTTC.

The V call is TRBV14, the J call TRBJ2-7; D uncertain. This CDR3 is 13 amino acids long. Germline V gene data show CDR1 as SGHDN and CDR2 as FVKESK. Trimming shortened V by 2 bases and J by 4 bases, and 9 bases separated the two germline ends. CDR3 protein: CASSQRSGYEQYF. In DNA, the CDR3 is TGTGCCAGCAGCCAACGGTCCGGATACGAGCAGTACTTC.

A note on this clonotype: It may be a read error: a sequence one base away is much more abundant. This chain uses TRBV29-1 with TRBJ2-7, with D perhaps matching TRBD1 (5 bases). The CDR3 sequence is 12 residues long. Germline assignment: CDR1 SQVTM and CDR2 ANQGSEA. V lost 3 bases and J lost 1, with 7 bases in between. As DNA, the CDR3 is TGCAGCGTTGATCCAGGGTCCTACGAGCAGTACTTC. It codes for CSVDPGSYEQYF.

This clonotype was detected only once. The chain has TRBV29-1 and TRBJ1-5, with 9 nucleotides matching TRBD1. Germline V gene sequence: CDR1 SQVTM, CDR2 ANQGSEA. J was trimmed by 6 bases and V by 4 bases; bases with no gene match: 7. This CDR3 comprises 14 residues. The CDR3 loop reads CSVAKGQGSQPQHF. CDR3 DNA sequence: TGCAGCGTTGCTAAAGGACAGGGGAGTCAGCCCCAGCATTTT.

The chain recombines TRBV28 with TRBJ1-5; 9 bases match TRBD1. Germline V gene lookup returns CDR1 MDHEN and CDR2 SYDVKM. CDR3 length: 15 amino acids. The V gene end was trimmed by 3 bases and the J gene end by 6 bases; junction bases not matched to a gene: 6. The CDR3 nucleotides are TGTGCCAGCAGTTTGACCGGGACAGGGAGTCAGCCCCAGCATTTT. It is translated as CASSLTGTGSQPQHF.

This rearrangement joins TRBV29-1 to TRBJ1-1, with 7 bases lining up with TRBD1. Germline V gene sequence: CDR1 SQVTM, CDR2 ANQGSEA. CDR3 length equals 12 residues. The V gene end was trimmed by 8 bases and the J gene end by 11 bases; junction bases not matched to a gene: 14. As DNA, the CDR3 is TGCAGCTTGAACACAGGGGAGGCTCATGCTTTCTTT. Translating gives CSLNTGEAHAFF.

The count of this clonotype is one. It is likely a read error: a sequence one base away is far more abundant. The chain employs TRBV7-3 and TRBJ2-2, with D perhaps TRBD2 (5 bases). Germline V gene lookup returns CDR1 SGHTA and CDR2 FQGTGA. The CDR3 has 13 residues. This chain's CDR3 is CDSSLTGTGELFF. The CDR3 DNA follows: TGTGACAGCAGCTTAACGGGGACCGGGGAGCTGTTTTTT.

This sequence joins TRBV5-1 and TRBJ2-7; D call uncertain. This CDR3 spans 13 amino acids. Trimming removed 4 bases at V and 5 bases at J, with 13 bases between. Germline V gene lookup returns CDR1 SGHRS and CDR2 YFSETQ. The CDR3 here is CASSQGVRNEQYF. The CDR3 DNA is TGCGCCAGCAGCCAAGGAGTAAGAAACGAGCAGTACTTC.

This chain joins TRBV25-1 and TRBJ2-7, with TRBD2 as a possible D gene (7 bases). Between the trimmed V and J ends, which lost 6 bases and 1 base, there was a span of 19 bases. This CDR3 has 16 residues. Germline loops: CDR1 MGHDK, CDR2 SYGVNS. As DNA, the CDR3 is TGTGCCAGCAGCGGGGGGCGGGCTAGCGAATCCTACGAGCAGTACTTC. Its protein is CASSGGRASESYEQYF.

In its sample, this clonotype was seen a few times. This chain joins TRBV7-8 and TRBJ2-7, with 7 bases fitting TRBD1. The V gene's germline CDR1 is SGHVS and CDR2 FQNEAQ. This CDR3 region has 14 residues. The trim removed 4 bases at V and 1 base at J, leaving 4 bases unmatched. CDR3 in DNA: TGTGCCAGCAGCTGGGACAGCCTATCCTACGAGCAGTACTTC. Encoded protein: CASSWDSLSYEQYF. Supplemented by reference TRBV7-8 and TRBJ2-7, the full variable domain reads GAGVSQSPRYKVAKRGQDVALRCDPISGHVSLFWYQQALGQGPEFLTYFQNEAQLDKSGLPSDRFFAERPEGSVSTLKIQRTQQEDSAVYLCASSWDSLSYEQYFGPGTRLTVT.

In regard to this clonotype: The junction departs from the called germline gene at one end, perhaps through a read error. This chain uses TRBV29-1 with TRBJ2-7, with D unclear. The CDR3 contains 12 residues. Germline assignment: CDR1 SQVTM and CDR2 ANQGSEA. CDR3 sequence (DNA): TGCAGCGTTGGTACGGGCTCCTACAAGCAGTACTTC. Protein sequence: CSVGTGSYKQYF.

This clonotype was observed at least ten times. The CDR3 sequence is CASSWARGQLYYGYTF. The CDR3 nucleotides are TGTGCCAGCTCCTGGGCCAGGGGGCAGTTGTACTATGGCTACACCTTC. V gene TRBV7-2 combines with J gene TRBJ1-2, with TRBD1 matching 8 bases. CDR3 length: 16 residues. Germline trimming cut 8 bases from V and 3 bases from J; bases unmatched to any gene: 14. Germline V CDR1 and CDR2: SGHTA, FQGNSA.

As to this clonotype: One end of the junction varies from germline; a read error may be responsible. The CDR3 spells CSARDFPASYGQYF. The CDR3 DNA is TGCAGTGCTAGAGATTTTCCAGCGTCCTACGGGCAGTACTTC. This chain links TRBV20-1 with TRBJ2-7; D remains ambiguous. CDR1 and CDR2 (germline): DFQATT, SNEGSKA (reference sequence). The CDR3 covers 14 residues.

This clonotype was counted between two and nine times. The chain links TRBV20-1 to TRBJ2-7; possible D gene TRBD1, 6 bases. This CDR3 has 12 amino acids. From germline, CDR1 is DFQATT and CDR2 SNEGSKA (reference sequence). Trimming took 4 bases from V and 0 from J, leaving 7 bases between them. CDR3 in amino acids: CSAKTGSYEQYF. CDR3 nucleotides: TGCAGTGCTAAGACAGGCTCCTACGAGCAGTACTTC.

The chain couples TRBV7-9 to TRBJ2-7; 10 nucleotides align to TRBD1. V gave up 2 bases and J gave up 3 bases; unmatched junction bases: 4. The CDR3 has 15 amino acids. From germline, CDR1 is SEHNR and CDR2 FQNEAQ (reference sequence). The CDR3 reads CASSLYGQGVYEQYF. The CDR3 nucleotides are TGTGCCAGCAGCTTATACGGACAGGGGGTCTACGAGCAGTACTTC.

This clonotype was seen ten or more times. The chain combines TRBV19 with TRBJ1-5; no clear D. Germline lookup yields CDR1 LNHDA and CDR2 SQIVND (reference sequence). The CDR3 is 13 residues long. V was pared by 0 bases and J by 7 bases, with 7 bases between. The CDR3 is CASSIDSGQPQHF. Written as DNA, the CDR3 is TGTGCCAGTAGTATAGATTCGGGCCAGCCCCAGCATTTT.

This chain links TRBV29-1 with TRBJ1-5, with D maybe TRBD1 (5 bases). Germline V gene lookup returns CDR1 SQVTM and CDR2 ANQGSEA. This CDR3 contains 12 residues. Trimming took off 8 bases at V and 4 bases at J, with 12 bases between the two ends. The CDR3 DNA follows: TGCAGCAGTCCTGGGACGAATCAGCCCCAGCATTTT. Translation: CSSPGTNQPQHF. Filled out from reference TRBV29-1 and TRBJ1-5, the complete variable domain reads SAVISQKPSRDICQRGTSLTIQCQVDSQVTMMFWYRQQPGQSLTLIATANQGSEATYESGFVIDKFPISRPNLTFSTLTVSNMSPEDSSIYLCSSPGTNQPQHFGDGTRLSIL.

This clonotype was counted many times. The J gene is TRBJ2-5, the V gene TRBV12-3 or TRBV12-4; 8 bases are shared with TRBD2. The CDR3 sequence is 14 residues long. With 3 bases clipped from V and 4 bases from J, the junction kept 4 bases outside the gene matches. The CDR3 sequence: CASSLSGSTETQYF. DNA of the CDR3: TGTGCCAGCAGTTTGAGCGGGAGCACAGAGACCCAGTACTTC.